The 16 T cell receptor beta chains below were found in one sample sequenced in a study of cytomegalovirus exposure and HLA in healthy donors. The repertoire was sequenced with immunoSEQ multiplex PCR; TCRdb's copy has only in-frame clones and lacks some. The sample yields fewer than 120,000 clones, about nine tenths seen once. The sequenced material came from PBMCs. The source of these receptors is a woman younger than 30 in good health and CMV-seronegative.

The chain couples TRBV4-3 to TRBJ1-1, with 7 bases identical to TRBD1. With 0 bases clipped from V and 4 bases from J, the junction kept 5 bases outside the gene matches. The CDR3 sequence is 15 residues long. From germline, CDR1 is LGHNA and CDR2 YSLEER. The CDR3 sequence: CASSQETGFGTEAFF. CDR3 bases: TGCGCCAGCAGCCAAGAGACAGGGTTCGGCACTGAAGCTTTCTTT.

The chain links TRBV4-3 to TRBJ1-2, with 7 bases that match TRBD1. V lost 2 bases and J lost 4; bases outside the gene matches: 4. The CDR3 is made up of 14 amino acids. Germline loops: CDR1 LGHNA, CDR2 YSLEER. The DNA of the CDR3 is TGCGCCAGCAGCCAACAACAGGGGAGCTATGGCTACACCTTC. This codes for CASSQQQGSYGYTF.

The chain has TRBV30 and TRBJ2-1; D gene unclear. Germline CDR1 and CDR2: GTSNPN and SVGIG (reference sequence). Trimming stripped 5 bases from V and 6 bases from J, with 11 bases between. CDR3 length: 12 residues. CDR3 region: CAWSRIFNEQFF. As DNA, the CDR3 is TGTGCCTGGTCCAGGATTTTCAATGAGCAGTTCTTC.

This clone has more than one count but fewer than ten. This chain joins TRBV30 and TRBJ2-5; no reliable D call. V was cut by 1 base and J by 2 bases, with 8 bases left in between. This CDR3 comprises 13 residues. CDR1 is GTSNPN, CDR2 SVGIG, per germline (reference sequence). CDR3 sequence reads: CAWSGQQQETQYF. The DNA of the CDR3 is TGTGCCTGGAGTGGACAACAGCAAGAGACCCAGTACTTC.

This chain uses TRBV28 with TRBJ2-6, with 8 bases identical to TRBD1. Trimming cost V 6 bases and J 3 bases; bases outside gene matches: 7. The CDR3 runs 16 residues. CDR1 is MDHEN, CDR2 SYDVKM, per germline. CDR3 region: CASRTGQVFGANVLTF. The CDR3 DNA follows: TGTGCCAGCAGAACGGGACAGGTCTTTGGGGCCAACGTCCTGACTTTC. The full variable domain, its missing parts supplied by reference TRBV28 and TRBJ2-6, is DVKVTQSSRYLVKRTGEKVFLECVQDMDHENMFWYRQDPGLGLRLIYFSYDVKMKEKGDIPEGYSVSREKKERFSLILESASTNQTSMYLCASRTGQVFGANVLTFGAGSRLTVL.

This chain's CDR3 is CAWSVREDTEAFF. The DNA of the CDR3 is TGTGCCTGGAGTGTCAGGGAGGACACTGAAGCTTTCTTT. This chain connects TRBV30 to TRBJ1-1, with a possible D match to TRBD1 (5 bases). The CDR3 consists of 13 residues. Trimming removed 0 bases from V and 3 bases from J, with 8 bases in between. CDR1 is GTSNPN, CDR2 SVGIG, per germline (reference sequence).

The V and J genes are TRBV7-9 and TRBJ1-1; 7 bases map to TRBD1. Per the germline V gene, CDR1 is SEHNR and CDR2 is FQNEAQ (reference sequence). CDR3 length equals 16 residues. After removal of 5 bases from V and 1 base from J, the junction contained 10 bases not matched to a gene. CDR3: CASSPRLDRENTEAFF. The CDR3 coding sequence is TGTGCCAGCAGCCCGCGTCTCGACAGGGAGAACACTGAAGCTTTCTTT.

The rearrangement links TRBV5-6 to TRBJ1-2, with a weak D call TRBD1 (5 bases). In germline, CDR1 is SGHDT, CDR2 YYEEEE. The CDR3 is made up of 13 amino acids. The V end was cut by 5 bases, the J end by 3 bases, with 11 bases between. CDR3 sequence: CASRTEYDYGYTF. The CDR3 bases are TGTGCCAGCAGGACAGAGTACGACTATGGCTACACCTTC.

V usage is TRBV28 and J usage is TRBJ1-4; TRBD1 matches 7 bases. This CDR3 is built from 14 residues. V shed 5 bases, J shed 4 bases, and the junction held 4 bases outside the gene matches. Germline values: CDR1 MDHEN, CDR2 SYDVKM. The DNA for the CDR3 is TGTGCCAGCAGTCCACAGGGGATTAATGAAAAACTGTTTTTT. Encoded protein: CASSPQGINEKLFF.

The chain recombines TRBV4-2 with TRBJ1-2; D remains unclear. Germline CDR1 LGHNA, CDR2 YNFKEQ. The CDR3 is made up of 14 amino acids. Trimming stripped 1 base from V and 5 bases from J, with 11 bases between. CDR3 sequence (DNA): TGTGCCAGCAGCCAAGGGTTAGCGGGGTATGGCTACACCTTC. Translation gives CASSQGLAGYGYTF.

The genes are TRBV30 and TRBJ1-3, with a tentative D call TRBD1 (6 bases). The length of the CDR3 is 14 residues. The V gene's germline CDR1 is GTSNPN and CDR2 SVGIG (reference sequence). Trimming took off 3 bases at V and 4 bases at J, with 13 bases between the two ends. The CDR3 sequence is CAWRRWGRGNTIYF. As DNA, the CDR3 is TGTGCCTGGAGACGTTGGGGGCGAGGAAACACCATATATTTT.

This chain uses TRBV5-1 with TRBJ2-7, with TRBD1 matching over 9 bases. CDR1 SGHRS and CDR2 YFSETQ come from the germline V gene. J lost 4 bases, V lost 0 bases, and 14 bases had no gene match. CDR3 length: 18 residues. CDR3 nucleotide sequence: TGCGCCAGCAGCTTGGCGGACAGGGGCCCGCTTCTGACTTACGAGCAGTACTTC. Its translation: CASSLADRGPLLTYEQYF.

This chain uses TRBV2 with TRBJ1-5, with D perhaps matching TRBD1 (5 bases). CDR1 SNHLY and CDR2 FYNNEI come from the germline V gene. This CDR3 is 15 amino acids long. The ends were cut back, 6 bases at V and 1 base at J, with 13 bases in the middle. The CDR3 sequence: CASSRSGGSNQPQHF. The CDR3 region has the DNA TGTGCCAGCAGCCGTTCGGGGGGGAGCAATCAGCCCCAGCATTTT.

The chain is built from TRBV5-1 and TRBJ2-1, with 7 bases aligning to TRBD1. V dropped 0 bases and J dropped 15; count of bases not matched to a gene: 15. Germline CDR1 reads SGHRS; CDR2 reads YFSETQ. CDR3 length equals 15 residues. CDR3 bases: TGCGCCAGCAGCTTGGGGAACGGACAGGCCGATAATGTGTTCTTC. Protein product: CASSLGNGQADNVFF.

J is TRBJ1-2 and V is TRBV4-2, with D perhaps TRBD1 (5 bases). V lost 4 bases to trimming and J lost 4 bases, with 16 bases between them. This CDR3 comprises 15 residues. In germline, CDR1 is LGHNA, CDR2 YNFKEQ. As DNA, the CDR3 is TGTGCCAGCAGCCTCGAGTTATCGGGGGTCTATGGCTACACCTTC. It specifies CASSLELSGVYGYTF.

V gene TRBV5-1 combines with J gene TRBJ2-1; 9 bases are shared with TRBD1. This CDR3 contains 15 residues. V shed 7 bases, J shed 7 bases, and the junction held 12 bases outside the gene matches. The germline CDR1 and CDR2 sequences are SGHRS and YFSETQ. The CDR3: CASSTSGQGRNEQFF. CDR3 DNA sequence: TGCGCCAGCTCCACCTCGGGACAGGGAAGGAATGAGCAGTTCTTC.